These T cell receptor beta chains were read from a single sample in a study of blood T cell repertoires in COVID-19. Assay: immunoSEQ multiplex PCR; the TCRdb copy retains only in-frame clones and omits some. The data hold around 180,000 clones, with less than 85% observed a single time. The sample taken for sequencing was PBMCs or T cells enriched from blood (not recorded which). All receptors derive from a man between 50 and 59 years old who had recovered from COVID-19. CDR3s include the opening cysteine and the closing phenylalanine or tryptophan. Each record gives: D gene, clone size, J gene, V gene, CDR3 DNA, CDR3 protein. The D gene is left open where the match is weak. Some rows have no size entry. The others give once, few or many, or a class for an expanded clone.

. | once | TRBJ2-1 | TRBV28 | TGTGCCAGCAGCCCTAGCGCCGAGGAGAACAATGAGCAGTTCTTC | CASSPSAEENNEQFF
. | . | TRBJ1-5 | TRBV9 | TGTGCCAGCAGCGTAGGAACAGGCAGCAATCAGCCCCAGCATTTT | CASSVGTGSNQPQHF
TRBD1 | . | TRBJ1-2 | TRBV5-4 | TGTGCCAGCAGGACCGGGACAGGAGATTCTTATGGCTACACCTTC | CASRTGTGDSYGYTF
. | . | TRBJ2-2 | TRBV27 | TGTGCCAGCAGTCCACTTCTAGGGGAGCTGTTTTTT | CASSPLLGELFF
. | few | TRBJ1-6 | TRBV19 | TGTGCCAGTAGTACGGGGTATCGCTCACCCCTCCACTTT | CASSTGYRSPLHF
. | . | TRBJ1-5 | TRBV4-1 | TGCGCCAGCAGCCAAGGGTCGGGGGGGGATAGCAATCAGCCCCAGCATTTT | CASSQGSGGDSNQPQHF
TRBD1 | . | TRBJ2-7 | TRBV29-1 | TGCAGCGTTAGGGGGACAGGTACCTACGAGCAGTACTTC | CSVRGTGTYEQYF
. | . | TRBJ1-2 | TRBV9 | TGTGCCAGCAGCGAAGAGGCAGGACAGTGGATCTACGGCTACACCTTC | CASSEEAGQWIYGYTF
TRBD1 | . | TRBJ2-7 | TRBV18 | TGTGCCAGCTCACCACCCGACAGGGACTACGAGCAGTACTTC | CASSPPDRDYEQYF
TRBD1 | . | TRBJ2-3 | TRBV5-1 | TGCGCCAGCAGCTTCCAGGGGGCTTGGACAGATACGCAGTATTTT | CASSFQGAWTDTQYF
. | . | TRBJ2-5 | TRBV11-2 | TGTGCCAGCAGCTTAGTAGTCTTCCAAGAGACCCAGTACTTC | CASSLVVFQETQYF
TRBD1 | . | TRBJ2-7 | TRBV6-6 | TGTGCCAGCAGCCAACGGGCAGGGGGCTTTGGCGAGCAGTACTTC | CASSQRAGGFGEQYF
TRBD1 | . | TRBJ2-3 | TRBV5-1 | TGCGCCAGCAGCCCGGACGGGACAGGGGGTTCAGATACGCAGTATTTT | CASSPDGTGGSDTQYF
. | . | TRBJ2-3 | TRBV5-4 | TGTGCCAGCAGACGAACAGGGAGGGAAACAGATACGCAGTATTTT | CASRRTGRETDTQYF
TRBD1 | . | TRBJ2-7 | TRBV19 | TGTGCCAGTAGTACACCCGGACAGGGGAAGGTCGAGCAGTACTTC | CASSTPGQGKVEQYF
. | . | TRBJ1-5 | TRBV28 | TGTGCCAGCCAATTGGGTCCCCTTCGCGGTTATGATCAGCCCCAGCATTTT | CASQLGPLRGYDQPQHF
TRBD1 | . | TRBJ2-1 | TRBV5-4 | TGTGCCAGCAGCTTGGTCTGGGGGACAGGGGAGAATGAGCAGTTCTTC | CASSLVWGTGENEQFF
. | . | TRBJ1-1 | TRBV7-2 | TGTGCCAGCAGCCGGGGAGCAGTATCGAACACTGAAGCTTTCTTT | CASSRGAVSNTEAFF
TRBD2 | few | TRBJ2-1 | TRBV29-1 | TGCAGCGTTGTTCGGGAGGGTATGGGGTCCTACAATGAGCAGTTCTTC | CSVVREGMGSYNEQFF
. | few | TRBJ1-1 | TRBV21-1 | TGTGCCAGCAGCAAAGAGGATGTAAGGAGGGTAGGGACTGAAGCTTTCTTT | CASSKEDVRRVGTEAFF
TRBD1 | . | TRBJ2-2 | TRBV5-1 | TGCGCCAGCACCACCGAAAGGACAGGCGACACCGGGGAGCTGTTTTTT | CASTTERTGDTGELFF
. | once | TRBJ2-6 | TRBV9 | TGTGCCAGCCGCTCCTCACAGGGCTCTGGGGCCAACGTCCTGACTTTC | CASRSSQGSGANVLTF
TRBD1 | . | TRBJ2-1 | TRBV6-6 | TGTGCCAGCAGTCCCAGGGTATGGGGACAGGGACCCTACAATGAGCAGTTCTTC | CASSPRVWGQGPYNEQFF
. | . | TRBJ1-6 | TRBV9 | TGTGCCAGCAGCCGGGGAAGATTTAATTCACCCCTCCACTTT | CASSRGRFNSPLHF
. | . | TRBJ1-5 | TRBV5-1 | TGCGCCAGCAGCGGATACCAGGCGATCAATCAGCCCCAGCATTTT | CASSGYQAINQPQHF
. | . | TRBJ1-1 | TRBV18 | TGTGCCAGCTCACCGGTCGCAGGTCAGAACACTGAAGCTTTCTTT | CASSPVAGQNTEAFF
. | . | TRBJ1-5 | TRBV6-5 | TGTGCCAGCAGCTCTCTTAGGGGAAATCAGCCCCAGCATTTT | CASSSLRGNQPQHF
TRBD1 | . | TRBJ1-1 | TRBV29-1 | TGCAGCATAACGACAGGGCCGAACACTGAAGCTTTCTTT | CSITTGPNTEAFF
. | once | TRBJ1-5 | TRBV20-1 | TGCAGTGCTAGTTCGGTGATTTGGCAGCCCCAGCATTTT | CSASSVIWQPQHF
. | . | TRBJ2-7 | TRBV6-1 | TGTGCCAGCAGTGGGTTCACTGGCGGCCGTACCTACGAGCAGTACTTC | CASSGFTGGRTYEQYF
. | . | TRBJ1-6 | TRBV29-1 | TGCAGCGTTGAAGCGGACAGCAGATATAATTCACCCCTCCACTTT | CSVEADSRYNSPLHF